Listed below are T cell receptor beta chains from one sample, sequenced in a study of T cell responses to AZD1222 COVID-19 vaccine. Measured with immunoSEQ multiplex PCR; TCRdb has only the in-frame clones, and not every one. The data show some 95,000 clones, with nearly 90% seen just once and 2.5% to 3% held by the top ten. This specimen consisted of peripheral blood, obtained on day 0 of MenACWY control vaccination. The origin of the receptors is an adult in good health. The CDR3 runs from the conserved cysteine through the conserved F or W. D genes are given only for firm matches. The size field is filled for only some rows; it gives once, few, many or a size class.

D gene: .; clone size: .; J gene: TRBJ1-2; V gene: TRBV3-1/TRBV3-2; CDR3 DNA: TGTGCCAGCAGCCAAGCGTCGGGCGCACACGGCTACACCTTC; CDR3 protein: CASSQASGAHGYTF
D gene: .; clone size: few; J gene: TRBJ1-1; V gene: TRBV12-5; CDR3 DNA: TGTGCTAGTGGTTTGGCCGCGAGGGGAGTATCGTACCTTAACACTGAAGCTTTCTTT; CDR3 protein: CASGLAARGVSYLNTEAFF
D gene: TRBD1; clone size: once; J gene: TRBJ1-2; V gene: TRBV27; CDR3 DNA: TGTGCCAGCAGTTTATCCAGGACAGGGATGATCTTC; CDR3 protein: CASSLSRTGMIF
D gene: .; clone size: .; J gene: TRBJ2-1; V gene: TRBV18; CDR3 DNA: TGTGCCAGCTCACCAGGCGGGCATGAGCAGTTCTTC; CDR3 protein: CASSPGGHEQFF
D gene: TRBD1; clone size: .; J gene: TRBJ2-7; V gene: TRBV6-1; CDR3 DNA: TGTGCCAGCAGTGAAACGACAGGGGGTCCCTACGAGCAGTACTTC; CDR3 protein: CASSETTGGPYEQYF
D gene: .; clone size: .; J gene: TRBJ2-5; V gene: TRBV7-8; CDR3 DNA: TGTGCCAGCAGCTTAGCGGAGGGGGGCATTGCGGAGACCCAGTACTTC; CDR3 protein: CASSLAEGGIAETQYF
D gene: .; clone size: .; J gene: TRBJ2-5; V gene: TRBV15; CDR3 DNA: TGTGCCACCAGCGCCAATCCTAGCCCGGTGGAGACCCAGTACTTC; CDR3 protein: CATSANPSPVETQYF
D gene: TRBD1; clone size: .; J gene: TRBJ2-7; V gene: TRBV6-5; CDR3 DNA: TGTGCCAGCAGTCCTCGGACAGGGGGAGCCGAGCAGTACTTC; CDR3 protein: CASSPRTGGAEQYF
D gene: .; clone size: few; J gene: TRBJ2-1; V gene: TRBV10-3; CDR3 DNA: TGTGCCATCAGAGGACTCGGTTCCGGGGAGCAGTTCTTC; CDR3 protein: CAIRGLGSGEQFF
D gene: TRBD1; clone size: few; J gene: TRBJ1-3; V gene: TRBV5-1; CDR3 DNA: TGCGCCAGCAGCTTACAGGGGGCTGGAAACACCATATATTTT; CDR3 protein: CASSLQGAGNTIYF
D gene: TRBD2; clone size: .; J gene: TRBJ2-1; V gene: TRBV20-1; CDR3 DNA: TGCAGTTTAACCGGGACTAGGGAGTTCTTC; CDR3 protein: CSLTGTREFF
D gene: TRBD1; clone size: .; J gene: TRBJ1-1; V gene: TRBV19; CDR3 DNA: TGTGCCTCCAGGACAGGGGCAATGAACACTGAAGCTTTCTTT; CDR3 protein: CASRTGAMNTEAFF
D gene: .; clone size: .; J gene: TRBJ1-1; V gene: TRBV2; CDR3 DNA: TGTGCCAGCAGACCCACAGGGCCTGAAGCTTTCTTT; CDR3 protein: CASRPTGPEAFF
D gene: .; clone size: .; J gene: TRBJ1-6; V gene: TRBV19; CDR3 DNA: TGTGCCAGTAGAGGACCAGGGGAGACTTCACCCCTCCACTTT; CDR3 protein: CASRGPGETSPLHF
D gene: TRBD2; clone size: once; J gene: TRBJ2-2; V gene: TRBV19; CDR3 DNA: TGTGCCAGCCAACCGGGACTAGCAATAACCGGGGAGCTGTTTTTT; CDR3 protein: CASQPGLAITGELFF
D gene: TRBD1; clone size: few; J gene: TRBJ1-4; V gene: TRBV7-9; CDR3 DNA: TGTGCCAGCAGCAAGGACAGGTGGGGGAATGAAAAACTGTTTTTT; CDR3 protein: CASSKDRWGNEKLFF
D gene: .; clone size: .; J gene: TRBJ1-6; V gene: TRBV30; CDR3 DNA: TGTGCCTGGAGTATAGGTCAATTTTATAATTCACCCCTCCACTTT; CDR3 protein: CAWSIGQFYNSPLHF